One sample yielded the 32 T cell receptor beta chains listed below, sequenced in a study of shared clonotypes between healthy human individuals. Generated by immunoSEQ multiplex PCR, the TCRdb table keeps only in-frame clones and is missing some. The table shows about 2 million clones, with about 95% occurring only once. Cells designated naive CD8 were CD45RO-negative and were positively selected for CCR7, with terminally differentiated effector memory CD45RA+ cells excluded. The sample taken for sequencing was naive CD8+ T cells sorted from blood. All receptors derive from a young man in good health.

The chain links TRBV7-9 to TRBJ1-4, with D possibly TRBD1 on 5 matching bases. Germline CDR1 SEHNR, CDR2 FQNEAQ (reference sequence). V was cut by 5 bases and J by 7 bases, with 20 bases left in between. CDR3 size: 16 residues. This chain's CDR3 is CASSHPGGQGSEKLFF. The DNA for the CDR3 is TGTGCCAGCAGCCACCCGGGTGGGCAGGGAAGTGAAAAACTGTTTTTT.

This CDR3 is CASSLIGSGGYEQYF. DNA of the CDR3: TGTGCCAGCAGTTTAATAGGATCGGGCGGCTACGAGCAGTACTTC. The rearrangement uses TRBV27 and TRBJ2-7; D unresolved. This CDR3 is 15 amino acids long. V shed 2 bases and J shed 3 bases, with 14 bases lying between them. Germline V CDR1 and CDR2: MNHEY, SMNVEV (reference sequence).

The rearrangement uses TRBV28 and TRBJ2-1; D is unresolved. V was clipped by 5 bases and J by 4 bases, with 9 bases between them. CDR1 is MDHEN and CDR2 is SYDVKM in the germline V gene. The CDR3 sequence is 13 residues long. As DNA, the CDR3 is TGTGCCAGCAGTCAATGGGGTTACAATGAGCAGTTCTTC. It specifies CASSQWGYNEQFF.

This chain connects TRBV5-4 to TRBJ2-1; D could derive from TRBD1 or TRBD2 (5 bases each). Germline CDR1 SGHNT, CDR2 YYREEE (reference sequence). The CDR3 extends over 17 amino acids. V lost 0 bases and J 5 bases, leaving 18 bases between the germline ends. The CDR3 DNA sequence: TGTGCCAGCAGCTTGGGTGCTGGGGGTAGATCCGACAATGAGCAGTTCTTC. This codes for CASSLGAGGRSDNEQFF.

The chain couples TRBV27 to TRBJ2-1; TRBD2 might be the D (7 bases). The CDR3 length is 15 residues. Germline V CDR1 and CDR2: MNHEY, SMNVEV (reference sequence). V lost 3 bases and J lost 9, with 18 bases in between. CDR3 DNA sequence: TGTGCCAGCAGTTTCCGTGGCGGGGGCGGAAGTGAGCAGTTCTTC. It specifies CASSFRGGGGSEQFF.

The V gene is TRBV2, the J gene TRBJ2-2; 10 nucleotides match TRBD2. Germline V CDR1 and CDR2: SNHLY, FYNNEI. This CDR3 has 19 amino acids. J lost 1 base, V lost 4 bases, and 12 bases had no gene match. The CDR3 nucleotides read TGTGCCAGCAGTGTCCTACACCTCGTAGCGGGAGGGAACACCGGGGAGCTGTTTTTT. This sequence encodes CASSVLHLVAGGNTGELFF. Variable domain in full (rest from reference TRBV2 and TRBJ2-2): EPEVTQTPSHQVTQMGQEVILRCVPISNHLYFYWYRQILGQKVEFLVSFYNNEISEKSEIFDDQFSVERPDGSNFTLKIRSTKLEDSAMYFCASSVLHLVAGGNTGELFFGEGSRLTVL.

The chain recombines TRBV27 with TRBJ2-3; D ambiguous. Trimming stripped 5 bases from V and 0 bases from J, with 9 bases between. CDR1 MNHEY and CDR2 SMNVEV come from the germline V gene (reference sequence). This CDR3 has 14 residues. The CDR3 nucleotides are TGTGCCAGCAGTGAATCGGGTAGCACAGATACGCAGTATTTT. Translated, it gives CASSESGSTDTQYF.

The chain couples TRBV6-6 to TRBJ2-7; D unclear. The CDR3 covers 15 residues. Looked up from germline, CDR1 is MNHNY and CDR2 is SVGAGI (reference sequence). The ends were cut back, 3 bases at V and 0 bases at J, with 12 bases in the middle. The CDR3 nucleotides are TGTGCCAGCAGTTATAGAAGAGAAAACTCCTACGAGCAGTACTTC. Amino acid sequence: CASSYRRENSYEQYF.

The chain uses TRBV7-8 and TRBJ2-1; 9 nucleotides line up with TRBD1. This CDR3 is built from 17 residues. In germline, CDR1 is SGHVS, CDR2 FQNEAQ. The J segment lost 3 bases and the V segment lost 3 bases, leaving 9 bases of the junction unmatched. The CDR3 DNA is TGTGCCAGCAGCTTCTTTGGGACAGGGATTTTCTACAATGAGCAGTTCTTC. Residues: CASSFFGTGIFYNEQFF.

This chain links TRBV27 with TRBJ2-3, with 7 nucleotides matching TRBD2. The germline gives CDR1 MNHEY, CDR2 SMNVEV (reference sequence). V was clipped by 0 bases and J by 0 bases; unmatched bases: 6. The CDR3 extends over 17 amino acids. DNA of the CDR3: TGTGCCAGCAGTTTATCGAGGCTAGCGGACAGCACAGATACGCAGTATTTT. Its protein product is CASSLSRLADSTDTQYF.

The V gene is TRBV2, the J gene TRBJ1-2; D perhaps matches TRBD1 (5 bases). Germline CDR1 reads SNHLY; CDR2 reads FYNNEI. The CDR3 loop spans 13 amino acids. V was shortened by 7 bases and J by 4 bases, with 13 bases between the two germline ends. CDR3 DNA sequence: TGTGCCAGCACCCCGGGACGGTCCTATGGCTACACCTTC. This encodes CASTPGRSYGYTF.

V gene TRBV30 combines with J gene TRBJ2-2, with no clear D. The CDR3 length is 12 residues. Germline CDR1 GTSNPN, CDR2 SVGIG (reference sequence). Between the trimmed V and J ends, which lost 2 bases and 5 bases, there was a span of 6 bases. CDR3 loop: CAWSSETGELFF. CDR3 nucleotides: TGTGCCTGGAGTTCGGAGACCGGGGAGCTGTTTTTT. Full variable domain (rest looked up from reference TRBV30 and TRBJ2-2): SQTIHQWPATLVQPVGSPLSLECTVEGTSNPNLYWYRQAAGRGLQLLFYSVGIGQISSEVPQNLSASRPQDRQFILSSKKLLLSDSGFYLCAWSSETGELFFGEGSRLTVL.

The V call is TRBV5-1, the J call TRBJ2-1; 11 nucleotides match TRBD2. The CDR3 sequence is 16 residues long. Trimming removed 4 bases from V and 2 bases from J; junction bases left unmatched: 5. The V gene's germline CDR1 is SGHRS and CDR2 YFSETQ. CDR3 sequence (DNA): TGCGCCAGCAGCCCCTATAGCGGGGGGGCCTACAATGAGCAGTTCTTC. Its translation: CASSPYSGGAYNEQFF.

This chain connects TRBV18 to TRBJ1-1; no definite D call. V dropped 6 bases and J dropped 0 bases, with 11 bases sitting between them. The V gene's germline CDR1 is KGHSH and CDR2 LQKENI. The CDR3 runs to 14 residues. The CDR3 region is CASSLPGLNTEAFF. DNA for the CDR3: TGTGCCAGCTCGCTTCCAGGATTGAACACTGAAGCTTTCTTT.

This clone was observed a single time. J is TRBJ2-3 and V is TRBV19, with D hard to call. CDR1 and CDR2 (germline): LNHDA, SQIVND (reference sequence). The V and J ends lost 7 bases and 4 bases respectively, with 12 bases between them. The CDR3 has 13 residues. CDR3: CASTPLGADTQYF. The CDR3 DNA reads TGTGCCAGTACCCCCCTTGGGGCAGATACGCAGTATTTT. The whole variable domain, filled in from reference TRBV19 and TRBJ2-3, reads DGGITQSPKYLFRKEGQNVTLSCEQNLNHDAMYWYRQDPGQGLRLIYYSQIVNDFQKGDIAEGYSVSREKKESFPLTVTSAQKNPTAFYLCASTPLGADTQYFGPGTRLTVL.

The CDR3, as DNA: TGTGCCAGCAGTTTATTACAGGGGGGCAGCTCTGGGGCCAACGTCCTGACTTTC. Translation gives CASSLLQGGSSGANVLTF. The rearrangement uses TRBV27 and TRBJ2-6, with TRBD1 matching 8 bases. After removal of 1 base from V and 0 bases from J, the junction contained 5 bases not matched to a gene. Germline assignment: CDR1 MNHEY and CDR2 SMNVEV (reference sequence). The CDR3 length is 18 residues.

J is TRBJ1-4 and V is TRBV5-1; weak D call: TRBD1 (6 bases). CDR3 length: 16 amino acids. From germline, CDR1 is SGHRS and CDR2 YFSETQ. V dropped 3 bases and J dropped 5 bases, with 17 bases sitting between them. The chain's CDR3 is CASSWGSGESNEKLFF. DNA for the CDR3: TGCGCCAGCAGCTGGGGGTCAGGGGAGTCGAATGAAAAACTGTTTTTT.

The CDR3 sequence: CASSPGTGRLEQYF. Here the CDR3 DNA reads TGTGCCAGCAGCCCAGGGACAGGAAGACTCGAGCAGTACTTC. This chain links TRBV5-6 with TRBJ2-7, with 8 bases lining up with TRBD1. Germline V CDR1 and CDR2: SGHDT, YYEEEE. The CDR3 runs to 14 residues. V shed 4 bases and J 6 bases; nucleotides not matched to a gene: 9.

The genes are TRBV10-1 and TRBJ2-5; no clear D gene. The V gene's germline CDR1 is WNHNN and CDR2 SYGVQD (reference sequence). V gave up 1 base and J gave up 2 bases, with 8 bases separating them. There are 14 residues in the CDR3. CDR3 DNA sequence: TGCGCCAGCAGTGAGTACGGCCAGCAAGAGACCCAGTACTTC. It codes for CASSEYGQQETQYF.

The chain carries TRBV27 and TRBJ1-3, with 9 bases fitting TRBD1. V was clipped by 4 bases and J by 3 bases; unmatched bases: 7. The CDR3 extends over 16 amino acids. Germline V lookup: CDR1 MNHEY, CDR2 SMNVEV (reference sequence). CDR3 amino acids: CASSSHRGLSGNTIYF. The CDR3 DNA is TGTGCCAGCAGTTCTCACAGGGGGCTGAGTGGAAACACCATATATTTT.

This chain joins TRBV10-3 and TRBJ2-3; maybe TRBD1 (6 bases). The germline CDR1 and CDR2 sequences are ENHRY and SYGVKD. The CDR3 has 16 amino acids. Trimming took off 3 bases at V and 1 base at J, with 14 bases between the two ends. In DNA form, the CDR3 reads TGTGCCATCAGTGAAGGACAGTATGAAGGCACAGATACGCAGTATTTT. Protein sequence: CAISEGQYEGTDTQYF.

The CDR3 sequence: CASSLVPTGLAGEGEQYF. The CDR3 bases are TGTGCCAGCAGCTTAGTACCAACAGGACTAGCGGGAGAAGGCGAGCAGTACTTC. This chain connects TRBV5-6 to TRBJ2-7; TRBD2 agrees at 13 bases. The CDR3 length is 18 residues. The V gene end was trimmed by 2 bases and the J gene end by 6 bases; junction bases not matched to a gene: 14. Per germline, CDR1 SGHDT and CDR2 YYEEEE.

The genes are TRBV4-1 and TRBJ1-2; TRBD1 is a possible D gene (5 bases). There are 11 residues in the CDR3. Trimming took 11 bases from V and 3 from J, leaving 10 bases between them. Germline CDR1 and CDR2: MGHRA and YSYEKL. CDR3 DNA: TGCGCCTCCCAAGGGGACTATGGCTACACCTTC. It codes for CASQGDYGYTF.

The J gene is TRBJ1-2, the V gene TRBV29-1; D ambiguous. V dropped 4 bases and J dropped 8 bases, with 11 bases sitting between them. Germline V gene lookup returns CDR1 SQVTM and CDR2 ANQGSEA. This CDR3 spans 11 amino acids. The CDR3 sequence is CSVVRVRGYTF. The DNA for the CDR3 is TGCAGCGTTGTGAGGGTCCGCGGCTACACCTTC. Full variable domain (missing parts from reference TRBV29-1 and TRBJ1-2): SAVISQKPSRDICQRGTSLTIQCQVDSQVTMMFWYRQQPGQSLTLIATANQGSEATYESGFVIDKFPISRPNLTFSTLTVSNMSPEDSSIYLCSVVRVRGYTFGSGTRLTVV.

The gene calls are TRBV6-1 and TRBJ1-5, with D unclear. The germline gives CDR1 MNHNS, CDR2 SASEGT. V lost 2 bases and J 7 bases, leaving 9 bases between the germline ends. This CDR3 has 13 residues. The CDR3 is CASSERGWQPQHF. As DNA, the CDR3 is TGTGCCAGCAGTGAACGGGGATGGCAGCCCCAGCATTTT.

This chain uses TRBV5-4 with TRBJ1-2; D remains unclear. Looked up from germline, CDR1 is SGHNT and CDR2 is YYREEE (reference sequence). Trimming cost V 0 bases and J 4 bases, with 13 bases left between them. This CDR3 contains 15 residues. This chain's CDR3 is CASSLGGLTGYGYTF. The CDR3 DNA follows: TGTGCCAGCAGCTTGGGAGGATTGACGGGCTATGGCTACACCTTC.

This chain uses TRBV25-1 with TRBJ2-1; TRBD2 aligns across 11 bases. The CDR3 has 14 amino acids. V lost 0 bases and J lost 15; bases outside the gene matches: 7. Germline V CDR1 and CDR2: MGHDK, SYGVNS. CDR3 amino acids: CASSEYSSGGASFF. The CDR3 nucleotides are TGTGCCAGCAGTGAATATAGTAGCGGGGGGGCGTCGTTCTTC.

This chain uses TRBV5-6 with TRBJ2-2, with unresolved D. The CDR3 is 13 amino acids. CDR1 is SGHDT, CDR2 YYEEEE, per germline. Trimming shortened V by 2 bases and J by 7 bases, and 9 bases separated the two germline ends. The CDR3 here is CASSFDRDGELFF. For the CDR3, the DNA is TGTGCCAGCAGCTTCGATAGGGACGGGGAGCTGTTTTTT.

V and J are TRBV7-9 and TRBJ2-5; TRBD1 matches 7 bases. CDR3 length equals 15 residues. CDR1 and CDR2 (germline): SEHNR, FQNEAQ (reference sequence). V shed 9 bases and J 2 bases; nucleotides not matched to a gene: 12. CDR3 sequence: CARQPDRRVQETQYF. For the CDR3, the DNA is TGTGCCAGACAACCGGACAGGCGGGTGCAAGAGACCCAGTACTTC.

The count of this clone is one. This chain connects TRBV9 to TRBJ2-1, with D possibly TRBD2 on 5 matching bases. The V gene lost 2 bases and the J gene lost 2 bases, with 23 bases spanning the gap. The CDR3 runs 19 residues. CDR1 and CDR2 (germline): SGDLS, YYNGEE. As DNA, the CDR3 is TGTGCCAGCAGCGTCCCGTTGGGGTCTCCAGCGGAAACCTACAATGAGCAGTTCTTC. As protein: CASSVPLGSPAETYNEQFF.

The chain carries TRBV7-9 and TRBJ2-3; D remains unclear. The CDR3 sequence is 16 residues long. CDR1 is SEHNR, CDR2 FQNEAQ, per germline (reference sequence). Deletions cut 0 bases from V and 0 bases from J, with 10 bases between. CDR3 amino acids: CASSLAVGTSTDTQYF. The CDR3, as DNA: TGTGCCAGCAGCTTAGCCGTGGGTACTAGCACAGATACGCAGTATTTT.

The CDR3 coding sequence is TGCGCCAGCACCCCGACAGGGGGCCCCATCAATGAAAAACTGTTTTTT. Translated, it gives CASTPTGGPINEKLFF. This chain links TRBV4-1 with TRBJ1-4; 10 bases are shared with TRBD1. With V trimmed by 7 bases and J by 5 bases, 10 bases remained unmatched. The CDR3 extends over 16 amino acids. Germline CDR1 and CDR2: MGHRA and YSYEKL.